The rows below give T cell receptor beta chains drawn from one sample of a study of T cell responses to AZD1222 COVID-19 vaccine. Assay used: immunoSEQ multiplex PCR; TCRdb lists only in-frame clones, some missing. The sample lists around 160,000 clones, 90% to 95% seen once, with approximately 1.2% in the top ten. Material: peripheral blood, obtained 28 days after the second AZD1222 dose. The origin of the receptors is an adult who received the AZD1222 COVID-19 vaccine. Both conserved end residues are part of each CDR3. The order of the fields is D gene, V gene, J gene, clone size, CDR3 DNA, CDR3 protein. D genes are given only for firm matches. Size values are once, few and many counts, or a class for expanded clones, and some rows have none.

.	TRBV10-3	TRBJ1-2	.	TGTGCCCCCCTCCCCCAGGAGCCTGGGGATGGCTACACCTTC	CAPLPQEPGDGYTF
TRBD1	TRBV29-1	TRBJ2-1	.	TGCAGCGTTGGAACAGGGGGCTACAATGAGCAGTTCTTC	CSVGTGGYNEQFF
.	TRBV7-9	TRBJ2-7	.	TGTGCCAGCAGCTTAGAAGCCTACGAGCAGTACTTC	CASSLEAYEQYF
TRBD1	TRBV7-8	TRBJ1-6	.	TGTGCCAGCAGCTTAGACAGGGGACTTTCACCCCTCCACTTT	CASSLDRGLSPLHF
.	TRBV4-3	TRBJ1-4	.	TGCGCCAGCAGCCAAGAACACCGAGAAAAACTGTTTTTT	CASSQEHREKLFF
.	TRBV19	TRBJ2-5	.	TGTGCCAGTAGTATTCTGGGGGCAAAGACCCAGTACTTC	CASSILGAKTQYF
TRBD1	TRBV2	TRBJ2-7	.	TGTGCCAGCAGTAACCTTAGGGACAGGGACGTTCTTTACGAGCAGTACTTC	CASSNLRDRDVLYEQYF
.	TRBV28	TRBJ1-2	once	TGTGCCAGCAGTCCAAAGAACGGACTATGGGGCTACACCTTC	CASSPKNGLWGYTF
.	TRBV5-1	TRBJ2-1	.	TGCGCCAGCAGCTCGGAGGGGCGGGTGGTCGATGAGCAGTTCTTC	CASSSEGRVVDEQFF
.	TRBV7-2	TRBJ1-5	.	TGTGCCAGCAGCCCTTTATCGGGACCAAGGAATCAGCCCCAGCATTTT	CASSPLSGPRNQPQHF
.	TRBV7-6	TRBJ2-7	.	TGTGCCAGCAGCTCCCCCTCGGGCGAGCAGTACTTC	CASSSPSGEQYF
.	TRBV11-1	TRBJ2-7	.	TGTGCCAGCAGCTGGGAGGGGGGCTACGAGCAGTACTTC	CASSWEGGYEQYF
.	TRBV29-1	TRBJ2-7	.	TGCAGCGTTGAACATCAGACCCTCTCACGGGAGCAGTACTTC	CSVEHQTLSREQYF
.	TRBV5-1	TRBJ1-2	.	TGCGCCAGCAGCTTGAGCGGAGGGATCTATGGCTACACCTTC	CASSLSGGIYGYTF
.	TRBV4-2	TRBJ2-7	few	TGTGCCAGCAGCCCGAAGGACTCGGAGGTAGGCGAGCAGTACTTC	CASSPKDSEVGEQYF
TRBD2	TRBV5-1	TRBJ2-2	.	TGCGCCAGCACCCTGGTACTAGCGGGGGGGCCGGTCACCGGGGAGCTGTTTTTT	CASTLVLAGGPVTGELFF
.	TRBV11-2	TRBJ1-2	.	TGTGCCAGCAGCTCGACGGGGGCAGGGCACTATGGCTACACCTTC	CASSSTGAGHYGYTF
.	TRBV2	TRBJ1-1	.	TGTGCCAGCAGTGAAAGGTGGATAGGAGTTACTGAAGCTTTCTTT	CASSERWIGVTEAFF
.	TRBV30	TRBJ1-4	.	TGTGCCTGGACCATGGACAGAACACTGTTTTTT	CAWTMDRTLFF
.	TRBV5-8	TRBJ1-1	.	TGTGCCAGCAGACGTGGGACGGCTGCCGCCCAAGCTTTCTTT	CASRRGTAAAQAFF
.	TRBV5-1	TRBJ2-1	.	TGCGCCAGCAGCTTGGGGGCCCTTTGGGCCAATGAGCAGTTCTTC	CASSLGALWANEQFF
.	TRBV4-2	TRBJ1-2	.	TGTGCCAGCAGCCAAGTGGGCGCTGAGGGCTCTGGTGGCTACACCTTC	CASSQVGAEGSGGYTF
.	TRBV5-6	TRBJ2-7	.	TGTGCCAGCAGCTTTCGATCAGGGAGGTCCTACGAGCAGTACTTC	CASSFRSGRSYEQYF
.	TRBV28	TRBJ2-7	.	TGTGCCAGCCGAAAGGGGACCGGGACAAATTACGAGCAGTACTTC	CASRKGTGTNYEQYF
.	TRBV7-2	TRBJ1-2	.	TGTGCCAGCAGCTTAGACCCGAAGGGCGACTATGGCTACACCTTC	CASSLDPKGDYGYTF
TRBD1	TRBV4-2	TRBJ2-3	.	TGTGCCAGCAGCAAAGGGGGACAGGGAGTAGATACGCAGTATTTT	CASSKGGQGVDTQYF
.	TRBV7-9	TRBJ1-5	.	TGTGCCAGCACCCCCGGGGGGAATCAGCCCCAGCATTTT	CASTPGGNQPQHF
.	TRBV4-2	TRBJ2-7	.	TGTGCCAGCAGCCAAGGCGAGCATTTGGGGCAGTACTTC	CASSQGEHLGQYF
TRBD1	TRBV7-6	TRBJ2-7	once	TGTGCCAGCAGCTTGGCGACAGGGGAGCCTTCCTACGAGCAGTACTTC	CASSLATGEPSYEQYF
.	TRBV7-2	TRBJ1-2	.	TGTGCCAGCAGCTTAGTTCAGGGAGGGCAAGGCTACACCTTC	CASSLVQGGQGYTF
TRBD2	TRBV18	TRBJ2-7	.	TGTGCCAGCTCAAGGGCGGGGGGCTCCTACGAGCAGTACTTC	CASSRAGGSYEQYF
.	TRBV3-1/TRBV3-2	TRBJ2-7	.	TGTGCCAGCAGCCCCAGGACAGCCTACGAGCAGTACTTC	CASSPRTAYEQYF
.	TRBV13	TRBJ1-2	.	TGTGCCAGCAGCTCACTCTTGCGGGGGGGCGATGGCTACACCTTC	CASSSLLRGGDGYTF
.	TRBV10-3	TRBJ1-1	.	TGTGCCATCGTGGAAGGCACTGAAGCTTTCTTT	CAIVEGTEAFF
.	TRBV6-5	TRBJ1-2	.	TGTGCCAGCAGCCATGACAACTATGGCTACACCTTC	CASSHDNYGYTF
TRBD1	TRBV6-5	TRBJ1-2	.	TGTGCCAGCAGTATCCAAGGACAGGCCCTAGGTGGCTACACCTTC	CASSIQGQALGGYTF
TRBD1	TRBV19	TRBJ1-1	.	TGTGCCAGTGGACCGACAGGGGTGAACACTGAAGCTTTCTTT	CASGPTGVNTEAFF
.	TRBV3-1/TRBV3-2	TRBJ1-5	.	TGTGCCAGCAGCCACAGTGGGGATCAGCCCCAGCATTTT	CASSHSGDQPQHF
.	TRBV2	TRBJ1-6	.	TGTGCCAGCAGTGAGCGGGGGGGGTCGCTTAATTCACCCCTCCACTTT	CASSERGGSLNSPLHF
.	TRBV10-1	TRBJ2-3	.	TGCGCCATCCCGACTACTTCCTCTTCAGATACGCAGTATTTT	CAIPTTSSSDTQYF
TRBD1	TRBV5-1	TRBJ2-4	.	TGCGCCAGCAGCCTAATACAAGGGACAGGGGAAAACATTCAGTACTTC	CASSLIQGTGENIQYF
.	TRBV11-2	TRBJ1-4	.	TGTGCCAGCAGCCCAGTGAGGGGAGGTCAACTGTTTTTT	CASSPVRGGQLFF
.	TRBV2	TRBJ2-2	.	TGTGCCAGCACGGAGGGTCCCGCTAACACCGGGGAGCTGTTTTTT	CASTEGPANTGELFF
TRBD1	TRBV24-1	TRBJ1-1	.	TGTGCCACCAGTGACCCTCACAGGGGCCAGAACACTGAAGCTTTCTTT	CATSDPHRGQNTEAFF
TRBD2	TRBV28	TRBJ2-1	.	TGTGCCAGCAGTCCCGCTCGGGCGGGAGGGCCGGGGAATGAGCAGTTCTTC	CASSPARAGGPGNEQFF
.	TRBV10-3	TRBJ1-5	once	TGTGCCATCAGTGACCTCATAGAACAGCCCCAGCATTTT	CAISDLIEQPQHF
.	TRBV7-2	TRBJ1-1	.	TGTGCCAGCAGCTACCTAGCAGGGAACACTGAAGCTTTCTTT	CASSYLAGNTEAFF